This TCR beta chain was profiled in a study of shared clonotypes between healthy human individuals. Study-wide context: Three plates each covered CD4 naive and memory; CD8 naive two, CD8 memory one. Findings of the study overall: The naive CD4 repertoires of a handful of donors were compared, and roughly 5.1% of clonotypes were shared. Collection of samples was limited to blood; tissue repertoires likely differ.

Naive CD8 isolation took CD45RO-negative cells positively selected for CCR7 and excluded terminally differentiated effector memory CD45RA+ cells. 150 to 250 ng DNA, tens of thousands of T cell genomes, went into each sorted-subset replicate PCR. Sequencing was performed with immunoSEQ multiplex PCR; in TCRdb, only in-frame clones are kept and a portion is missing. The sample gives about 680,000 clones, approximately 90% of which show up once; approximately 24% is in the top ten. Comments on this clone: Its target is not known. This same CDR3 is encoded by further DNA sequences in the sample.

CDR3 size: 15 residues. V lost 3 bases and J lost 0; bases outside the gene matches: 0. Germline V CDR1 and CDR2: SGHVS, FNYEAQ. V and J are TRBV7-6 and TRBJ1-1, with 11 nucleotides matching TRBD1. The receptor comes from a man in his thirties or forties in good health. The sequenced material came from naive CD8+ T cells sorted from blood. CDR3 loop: CASSLDRGLNTEAFF. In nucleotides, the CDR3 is TGTGCCAGCAGCTTGGACAGGGGGCTGAACACTGAAGCTTTCTTT.